The clone carrying this TCR beta chain was seen just once. The record originates from a study of blood T cell repertoires in COVID-19. Overall study context: Sites across the United States, Italy and Spain contributed samples from acute and convalescent COVID-19. PBMCs, B-cell-depleted T cells, or T cells provided the cDNA or gDNA that made up the material.

Per the original data handling: The authors estimated nucleated cell counts from reference gene primer amplification. Some clones are missing from TCRdb's copy, which holds only in-frame ones; the method was immunoSEQ multiplex PCR. The V and J calls and clone size come from that table; D and trimming were worked out from the DNA. This sample carries fewer than 200,000 clones, about 87% of them seen once, and the ten largest clones take roughly 26%. The sequenced sample consisted of peripheral blood. This receptor was taken from a man aged 55 to 70 with acute or convalescent COVID-19.

The CDR3 DNA reads TGTGCCAGCAGCTTAGGGGGACAGGGAACCGGGGAGCTGTTTTTT. It is translated as CASSLGGQGTGELFF. The V and J genes are TRBV11-3 and TRBJ2-2, with TRBD1 identical over 9 bases. This CDR3 contains 15 residues. CDR1 and CDR2 from the germline V gene are SGHNT and YENEEA. Trimming took 1 base from V and 5 from J; bases not matched to a gene: 2.